This TCR beta chain is from a study of beta chain features in type 1 diabetes. V lost 2 bases, J lost 5 bases, and 7 bases lay in between. CDR1 is SGHTA, CDR2 FQGNSA, per germline. CDR3 length: 14 amino acids. Sequenced material consisted of expressed TCRB transcripts (all of the isolated RNA was reverse transcribed). The method was immunoSEQ multiplex PCR; TCRdb's version includes in-frame clones alone and lacks a portion of them. The data show roughly 250,000 clones, with around 9.6% seen just once and less than 0.035% held by the top ten. Every participating donor gave one draw, a heparinised blood sample averaging roughly 100 mL. Study-wide results and caveats: Patients' naive, central memory and Treg TCRB repertoires seemed closer to one another than those of healthy donors.

In regard to this clone: Its antigen is unidentified.

The sequencing input was naive CD4+ T cells from blood. The rearrangement uses TRBV7-2 and TRBJ1-6, with TRBD1 as a possible D gene (5 bases). The clonotype was recovered from a woman between 18 and 30 years old in good health. In DNA form, the CDR3 reads TGTGCCAGCAGCTTATGGGGGGATAATTCACCCCTCCACTTT. Protein sequence: CASSLWGDNSPLHF.